The rows below give T cell receptor beta chains drawn from one sample of a study of blood T cells in healthy people across ages. From the 5' RACE reads, TCRdb called clonotypes with MiXCR, one entry per CDR3 protein. The data hold roughly 1.4 million distinct CDR3 sequences, with 55% to 75% observed a single time. The material sequenced was blood. These receptors were obtained from a man aged 18 to 29 in good health. CDR3s include the opening cysteine and the closing phenylalanine or tryptophan. A D gene is named only where the DNA matches it firmly. A row's size may be missing; if present it is once, few, many or a size class.

j_call,v_call,d_call,clone_size,cdr3_aa,cdr3_nt
TRBJ2-3,TRBV20-1,TRBD2,.,CSAGLAGFTTDTQYF,TGCAGTGCGGGCCTAGCGGGGTTTACAACAGATACGCAGTATTTT
TRBJ2-7,TRBV10-3,TRBD2,few,CAISLAGFSYEQYF,TGTGCCATCAGTCTAGCGGGATTCTCCTACGAGCAGTACTTC
TRBJ2-7,TRBV27,TRBD2,few,CASSRGLAGPYEQYF,TGTGCCAGCAGCCGAGGACTAGCGGGACCCTACGAGCAGTACTTC
TRBJ2-6,TRBV9,.,.,CASSVGLGSGANVLTF,TGTGCCAGCAGCGTAGGTTTAGGGTCTGGGGCCAACGTCCTGACTTTC
TRBJ1-2,TRBV28,.,.,CASSFFRGSSYTF,TGTGCCAGCAGTTTCTTCAGGGGATCGAGCTACACCTTC
TRBJ2-3,TRBV4-1,.,.,CASRDTGRGTDTQYF,TGCGCCAGCCGCGACACAGGGCGGGGCACAGATACGCAGTATTTT
TRBJ2-1,TRBV6-2/TRBV6-3,.,.,CASSHRTPSNEQFF,TGTGCCAGCAGCCACAGAACACCTTCTAATGAGCAGTTCTTC
TRBJ2-5,TRBV6-6,.,.,CASSYDEGLGETQYF,TGTGCCAGCAGTTACGACGAAGGGCTGGGAGAGACCCAGTACTTC
TRBJ2-7,TRBV7-2,TRBD1,.,CASSLGQGAFYEQYF,TGTGCCAGCAGCTTAGGACAGGGGGCGTTCTACGAGCAGTACTTC
TRBJ2-5,TRBV29-1,.,few,CSVDRQNQETQYF,TGCAGCGTCGATAGACAGAACCAAGAGACCCAGTACTTC
TRBJ1-1,TRBV3-1,.,.,CASSRMVTVNTEAFF,TGTGCCAGCAGCCGAATGGTGACCGTGAACACTGAAGCTTTCTTT
TRBJ1-1,TRBV4-1,.,.,CASSQVQMNTEAFF,TGCGCCAGCAGCCAAGTACAGATGAACACTGAAGCTTTCTTT
TRBJ2-7,TRBV29-1,.,few,CSVTGPYSYEQYF,TGCAGCGTTACAGGACCCTACTCCTACGAGCAGTACTTC
TRBJ1-1,TRBV4-3,.,.,CASSQEVTRGSTEAFF,TGCGCCAGCAGCCAAGAAGTCACGAGGGGAAGCACTGAAGCTTTCTTT
TRBJ2-7,TRBV6-5,TRBD2,.,CASTELAGDQYEQYF,TGTGCCAGCACCGAACTAGCGGGAGACCAATACGAGCAGTACTTC
TRBJ2-1,TRBV7-9,.,.,CASSLAAPLLNEQFF,TGTGCCAGCAGCTTAGCAGCGCCGCTACTCAATGAGCAGTTCTTC
TRBJ2-6,TRBV25-1,.,few,CASSEYGFGANVLTF,TGTGCCAGCAGTGAATATGGGTTTGGGGCCAACGTCCTGACTTTC
TRBJ2-7,TRBV20-1,TRBD1,many,CSARGQTYEQYF,TGCAGTGCTAGGGGACAGACCTACGAGCAGTACTTC
TRBJ2-3,TRBV6-2/TRBV6-3,.,few,CASSYQYTDTQYF,TGTGCCAGCAGTTACCAGTATACAGATACGCAGTATTTT
TRBJ2-7,TRBV11-2,.,once,CASSPYRFLYEQYF,TGTGCCAGCAGCCCCTACAGGTTTTTGTACGAGCAGTACTTC
TRBJ2-7,TRBV29-1,.,few,CTVREHDSYEQYF,TGCACCGTCCGGGAACACGACTCCTACGAGCAGTACTTC
TRBJ2-3,TRBV5-6,.,.,CASSFGTIPGGDTQYF,TGTGCCAGCAGCTTCGGGACCATCCCTGGAGGGGATACGCAGTATTTT
TRBJ2-3,TRBV20-1,.,.,CSARDPLEAPDTQYF,TGCAGTGCTAGAGATCCTTTGGAGGCCCCAGATACGCAGTATTTT
TRBJ1-2,TRBV15,TRBD1,.,CATRRQGGYGYTF,TGTGCCACCAGGCGACAGGGAGGCTATGGCTACACCTTC
TRBJ2-3,TRBV12-3/TRBV12-4,.,few,CASSEWLAPQYF,TGTGCCAGCAGCGAGTGGCTAGCTCCTCAGTATTTT
TRBJ1-2,TRBV6-6,.,many,CASTGANYGYTF,TGCGCCAGTACGGGAGCTAACTATGGCTACACCTTC
TRBJ2-1,TRBV6-1,.,.,CASSPLTGGSSYNEQFF,TGTGCCAGCAGTCCCTTAACTGGGGGGAGCTCCTACAATGAGCAGTTCTTC
TRBJ2-3,TRBV24-1,TRBD2,.,CATGLSADTQYF,TGTGCCACGGGACTATCGGCAGATACGCAGTATTTT
TRBJ2-3,TRBV5-4,.,.,CASSSGSNTDTQYF,TGTGCCAGCAGCTCGGGCTCAAACACAGATACGCAGTATTTT
TRBJ2-6,TRBV4-1,.,.,CASSQDPEQGLFSSGANVLTF,TGCGCCAGCAGCCAAGATCCTGAACAGGGATTGTTTTCCTCTGGGGCCAACGTCCTGACTTTC
TRBJ2-1,TRBV5-1,.,few,CASSLWNGNEQFF,TGCGCCAGCAGCTTATGGAACGGCAATGAGCAGTTCTTC
TRBJ2-3,TRBV27,.,.,CASSRWTVTDTQYF,TGTGCCAGCAGTCGTTGGACAGTCACAGATACGCAGTATTTT
TRBJ2-3,TRBV27,TRBD2,few,CASSPQVGGTSLTDTQYF,TGTGCCAGCAGTCCCCAGGTGGGGGGGACTAGCCTCACAGATACGCAGTATTTT
TRBJ1-1,TRBV20-1,TRBD1,.,CSAISGQIYTEAFF,TGCAGTGCTATATCGGGACAGATTTACACTGAAGCTTTCTTT
TRBJ2-1,TRBV20-1,TRBD2,.,CSATRTSATTYNEQFF,TGCAGTGCTACCCGGACTAGCGCGACCACCTACAATGAGCAGTTCTTC
TRBJ2-7,TRBV20-1,.,.,CSAHPLDSWVEQYF,TGCAGTGCGCACCCATTAGACAGCTGGGTCGAGCAGTACTTC
TRBJ2-4,TRBV7-9,TRBD2,.,CATSVTSGVIEQYF,TGTGCCACCTCGGTAACTAGCGGGGTAATTGAGCAGTACTTC
TRBJ1-2,TRBV20-1,.,.,CSAATGDYGYTF,TGCAGTGCGGCTACGGGGGACTATGGCTACACCTTC
TRBJ2-1,TRBV6-2/TRBV6-3,.,.,CASEAGRSHNEQFF,TGTGCCAGTGAAGCGGGCCGTTCCCATAATGAGCAGTTCTTC
TRBJ2-3,TRBV7-9,TRBD2,.,CASRDTSGSIDTQYF,TGTGCCAGCAGGGATACTAGCGGGAGCATAGATACGCAGTATTTT
TRBJ1-4,TRBV4-1,.,.,CASRTTGDNEKLFF,TGCGCCAGCAGGACCACAGGCGATAATGAAAAACTGTTTTTT
TRBJ2-5,TRBV2,TRBD2,.,CASSVGSGGKTQYF,TGTGCCAGCAGTGTCGGTAGCGGGGGGAAGACCCAGTACTTC